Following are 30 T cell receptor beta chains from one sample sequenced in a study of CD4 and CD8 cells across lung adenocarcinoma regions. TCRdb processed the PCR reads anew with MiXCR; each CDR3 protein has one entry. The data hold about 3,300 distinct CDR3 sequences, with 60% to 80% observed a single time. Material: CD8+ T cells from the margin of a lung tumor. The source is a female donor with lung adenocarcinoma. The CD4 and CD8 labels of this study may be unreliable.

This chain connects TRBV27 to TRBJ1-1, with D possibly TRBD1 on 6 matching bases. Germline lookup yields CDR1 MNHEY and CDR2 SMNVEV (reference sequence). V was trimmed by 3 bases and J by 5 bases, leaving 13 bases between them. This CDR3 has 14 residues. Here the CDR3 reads CASSFKQGGTEAFF. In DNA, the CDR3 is TGTGCCAGCAGTTTTAAACAGGGAGGTACTGAAGCTTTCTTT.

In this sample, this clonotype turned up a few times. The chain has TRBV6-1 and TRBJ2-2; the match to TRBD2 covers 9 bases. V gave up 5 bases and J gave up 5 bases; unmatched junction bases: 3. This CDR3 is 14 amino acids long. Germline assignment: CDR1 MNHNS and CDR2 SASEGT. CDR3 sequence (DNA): TGTGCCAGCAGTAGGAGCGGGGGGACCGGGGAGCTGTTTTTT. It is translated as CASSRSGGTGELFF.

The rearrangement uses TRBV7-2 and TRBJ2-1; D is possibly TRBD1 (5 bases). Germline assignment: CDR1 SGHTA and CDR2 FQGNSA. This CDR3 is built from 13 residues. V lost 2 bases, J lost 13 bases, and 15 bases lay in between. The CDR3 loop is CASSLRDRIDQFF. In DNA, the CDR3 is TGTGCCAGCAGCTTAAGAGACAGAATTGACCAGTTCTTC. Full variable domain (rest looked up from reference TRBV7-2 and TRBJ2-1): GAGVSQSPSNKVTEKGKDVELRCDPISGHTALYWYRQSLGQGLEFLIYFQGNSAPDKSGLPSDRFSAERTGGSVSTLTIQRTQQEDSAVYLCASSLRDRIDQFFGPGTRLTVL.

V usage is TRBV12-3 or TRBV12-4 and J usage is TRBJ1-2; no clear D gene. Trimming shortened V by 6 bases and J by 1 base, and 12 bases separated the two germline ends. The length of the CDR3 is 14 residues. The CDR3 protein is CASSPSSINYGYTF. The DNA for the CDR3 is TGTGCCAGCAGCCCCTCGTCGATTAACTATGGCTACACCTTC.

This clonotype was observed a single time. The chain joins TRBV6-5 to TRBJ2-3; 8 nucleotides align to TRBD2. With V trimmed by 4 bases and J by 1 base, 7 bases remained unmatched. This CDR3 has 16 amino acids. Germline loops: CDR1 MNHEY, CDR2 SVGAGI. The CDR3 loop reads CASSFRSGAGTDTQYF. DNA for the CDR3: TGTGCCAGCAGTTTCCGTAGCGGGGCAGGCACAGATACGCAGTATTTT.

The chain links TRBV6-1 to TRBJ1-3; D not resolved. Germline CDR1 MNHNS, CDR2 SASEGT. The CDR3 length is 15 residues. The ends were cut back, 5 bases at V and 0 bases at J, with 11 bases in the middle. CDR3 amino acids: CASSNGLFSGNTIYF. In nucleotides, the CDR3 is TGTGCCAGCAGTAATGGACTTTTCTCTGGAAACACCATATATTTT.

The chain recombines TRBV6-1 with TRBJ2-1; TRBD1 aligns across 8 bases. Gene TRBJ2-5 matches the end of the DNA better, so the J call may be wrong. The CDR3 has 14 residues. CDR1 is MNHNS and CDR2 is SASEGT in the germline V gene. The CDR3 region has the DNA TGTGCCAGCAGTGAACAGGGGGCGGGTGAGACCCAGTACTTC. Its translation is CASSEQGAGETQYF.

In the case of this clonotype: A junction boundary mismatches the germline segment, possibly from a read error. Written as DNA, the CDR3 is TGTGCCAGCAGGTTGGCTAGCGGGACCTCATACAAGGAGCAGTTCTTC. Translating it yields CASRLASGTSYKEQFF. V and J are TRBV6-1 and TRBJ2-1, with 9 bases fitting TRBD2. The CDR3 is 16 amino acids. From germline, CDR1 is MNHNS and CDR2 SASEGT.

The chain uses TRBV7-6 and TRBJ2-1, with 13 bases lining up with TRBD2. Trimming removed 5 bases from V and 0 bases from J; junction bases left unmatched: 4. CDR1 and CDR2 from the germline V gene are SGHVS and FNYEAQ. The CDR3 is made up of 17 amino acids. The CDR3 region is CASSTGLAGRSYNEQFF. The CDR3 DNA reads TGTGCCAGCAGCACGGGACTAGCGGGACGCTCCTACAATGAGCAGTTCTTC.

CDR3 DNA: TGTGCCAGCAGCTTACAGCTAGATACGCAGTATTTT. As protein: CASSLQLDTQYF. V usage is TRBV7-6 and J usage is TRBJ2-3; D remains ambiguous. The CDR3 is 12 amino acids. Germline CDR1 reads SGHVS; CDR2 reads FNYEAQ. With 2 bases removed from V and 5 bases from J, the gap between germline ends came to 5 bases.

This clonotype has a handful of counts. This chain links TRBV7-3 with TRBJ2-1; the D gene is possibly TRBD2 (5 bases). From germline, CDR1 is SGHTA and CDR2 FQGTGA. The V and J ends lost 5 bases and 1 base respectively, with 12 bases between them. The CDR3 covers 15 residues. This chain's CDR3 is CASSPSLGSYNEQFF. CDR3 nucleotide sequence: TGTGCCAGCAGCCCTAGCTTAGGGTCCTACAATGAGCAGTTCTTC.

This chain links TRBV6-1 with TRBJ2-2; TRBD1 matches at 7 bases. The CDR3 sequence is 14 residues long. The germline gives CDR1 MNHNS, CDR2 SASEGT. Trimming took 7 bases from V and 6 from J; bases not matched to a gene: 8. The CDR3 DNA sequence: TGTGCCAGCATAGAGGGGGCCGGGCCCGGGGAGCTGTTTTTT. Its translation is CASIEGAGPGELFF.

The CDR3 DNA reads as TGTGCCAGCAGCCAAGTTCGGGGGCTGTGTGCCAAAAATATGCAGTACTTC. The encoded protein is CASSQVRGLCAKNMQYF. This chain uses TRBV3-1 with TRBJ2-4, with D tentatively TRBD1 or TRBD2 (6 bases each). V was cut by 1 base and J by 13 bases, with 26 bases left in between. This CDR3 has 17 residues. Germline lookup yields CDR1 LGHDT and CDR2 YNNKEL (reference sequence).

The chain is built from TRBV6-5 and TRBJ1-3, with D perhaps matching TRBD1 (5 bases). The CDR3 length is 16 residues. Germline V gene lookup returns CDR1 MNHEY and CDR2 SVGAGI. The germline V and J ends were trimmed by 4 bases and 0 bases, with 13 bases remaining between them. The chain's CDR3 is CASSSFHGGSGNTIYF. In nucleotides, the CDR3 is TGTGCCAGCAGTTCATTTCACGGGGGCTCTGGAAACACCATATATTTT.

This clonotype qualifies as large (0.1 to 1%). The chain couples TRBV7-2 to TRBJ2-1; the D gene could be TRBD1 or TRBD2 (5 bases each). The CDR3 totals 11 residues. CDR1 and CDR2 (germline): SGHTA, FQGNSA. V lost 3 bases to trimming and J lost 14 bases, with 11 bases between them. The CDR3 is CASSFSGREFF. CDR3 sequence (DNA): TGTGCCAGCAGCTTCTCAGGGAGAGAGTTCTTC.

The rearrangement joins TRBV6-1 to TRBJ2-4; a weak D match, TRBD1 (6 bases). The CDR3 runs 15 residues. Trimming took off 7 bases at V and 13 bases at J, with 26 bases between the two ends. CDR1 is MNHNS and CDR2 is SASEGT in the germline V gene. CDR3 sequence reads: CASTEGLGATDTQYF. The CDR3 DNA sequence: TGTGCCAGCACCGAGGGGCTGGGGGCCACAGATACGCAGTACTTC.

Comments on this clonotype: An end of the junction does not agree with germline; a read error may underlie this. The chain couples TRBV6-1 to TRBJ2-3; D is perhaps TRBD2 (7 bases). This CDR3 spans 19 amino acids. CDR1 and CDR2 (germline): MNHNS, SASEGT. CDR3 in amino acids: CASRSAPVGGGGDTETQYF. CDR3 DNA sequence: TGTGCCAGCAGGTCCGCCCCGGTCGGCGGGGGAGGGGACACAGAGACGCAGTATTTC.

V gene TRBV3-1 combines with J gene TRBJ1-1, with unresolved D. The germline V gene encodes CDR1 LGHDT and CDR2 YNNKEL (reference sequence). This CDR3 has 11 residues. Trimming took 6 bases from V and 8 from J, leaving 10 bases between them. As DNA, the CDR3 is TGTGCCAGCAGAGGGAACCGAGAAGCTTTCTTT. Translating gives CASRGNREAFF.

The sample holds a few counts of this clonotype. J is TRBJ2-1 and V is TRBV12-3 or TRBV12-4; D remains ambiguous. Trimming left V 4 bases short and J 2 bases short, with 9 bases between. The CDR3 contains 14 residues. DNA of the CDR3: TGTGCCAGCAGTTCCCCGGAGACCTACAATGAGCAGTTCTTC. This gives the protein CASSSPETYNEQFF.

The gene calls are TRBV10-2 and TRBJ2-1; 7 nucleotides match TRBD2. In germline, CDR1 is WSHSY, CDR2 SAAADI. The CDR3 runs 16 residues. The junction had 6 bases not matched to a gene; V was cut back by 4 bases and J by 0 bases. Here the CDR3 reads CASSGRAGNSYNEQFF. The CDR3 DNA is TGCGCCAGCAGTGGGAGAGCGGGAAACTCCTACAATGAGCAGTTCTTC.

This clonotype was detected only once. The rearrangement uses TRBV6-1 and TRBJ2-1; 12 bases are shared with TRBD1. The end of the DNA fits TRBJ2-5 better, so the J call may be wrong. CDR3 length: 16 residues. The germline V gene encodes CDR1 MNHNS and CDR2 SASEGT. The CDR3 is CASSEWGQGAGETQYF. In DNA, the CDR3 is TGTGCCAGCAGCGAATGGGGACAGGGGGCGGGGGAGACCCAGTACTTC.

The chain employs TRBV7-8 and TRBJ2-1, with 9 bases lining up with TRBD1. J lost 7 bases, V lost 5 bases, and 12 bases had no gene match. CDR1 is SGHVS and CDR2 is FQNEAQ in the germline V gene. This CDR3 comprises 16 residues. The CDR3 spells CASSPLRGQGRNEQFF. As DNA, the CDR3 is TGTGCCAGCAGCCCGCTCCGAGGACAGGGGAGGAATGAGCAGTTCTTC.

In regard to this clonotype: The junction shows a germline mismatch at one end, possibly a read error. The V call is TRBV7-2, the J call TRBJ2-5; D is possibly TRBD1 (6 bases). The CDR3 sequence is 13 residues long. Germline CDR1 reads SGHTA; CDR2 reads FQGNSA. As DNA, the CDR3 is TGTGCCAGCAGCCCTCAGGGGCAAGAGACCCAGTCTTTC. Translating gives CASSPQGQETQSF.

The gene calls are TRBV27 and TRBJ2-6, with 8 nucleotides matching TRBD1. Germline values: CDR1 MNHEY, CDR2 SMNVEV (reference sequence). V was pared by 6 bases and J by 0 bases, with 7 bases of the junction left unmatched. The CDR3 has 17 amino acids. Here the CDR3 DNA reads TGTGCCAGCAGGGGGACAGGAGACTACTCTGGGGCCAACGTCCTGACTTTC. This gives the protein CASRGTGDYSGANVLTF.

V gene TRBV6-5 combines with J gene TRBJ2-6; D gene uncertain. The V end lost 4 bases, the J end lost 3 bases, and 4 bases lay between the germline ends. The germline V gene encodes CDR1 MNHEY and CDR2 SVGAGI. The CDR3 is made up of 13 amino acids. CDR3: CASSSGGANVLTF. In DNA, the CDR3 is TGTGCCAGCAGTTCTGGTGGGGCCAACGTCCTGACTTTC.

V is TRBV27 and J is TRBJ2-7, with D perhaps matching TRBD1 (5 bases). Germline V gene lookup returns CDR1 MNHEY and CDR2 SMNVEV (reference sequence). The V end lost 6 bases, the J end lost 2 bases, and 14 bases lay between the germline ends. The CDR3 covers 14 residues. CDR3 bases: TGTGCCAGCAGAATATTCATGGGGCCCTACGAGCAGTACTTC. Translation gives CASRIFMGPYEQYF.

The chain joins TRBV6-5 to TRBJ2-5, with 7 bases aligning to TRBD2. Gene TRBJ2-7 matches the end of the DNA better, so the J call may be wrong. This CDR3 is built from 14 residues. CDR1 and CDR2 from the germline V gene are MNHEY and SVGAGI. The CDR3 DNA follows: TGTGCCAGCAGTTCTTGGGGGGGAGGGCCCGAGCAGTACTTC. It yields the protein CASSSWGGGPEQYF.

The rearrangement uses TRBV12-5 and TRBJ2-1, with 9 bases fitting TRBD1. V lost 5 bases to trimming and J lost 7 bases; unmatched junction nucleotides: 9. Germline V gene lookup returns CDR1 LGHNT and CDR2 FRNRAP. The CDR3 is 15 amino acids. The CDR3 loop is CASGAGQGFENEQFF. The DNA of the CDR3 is TGTGCTAGTGGTGCGGGACAGGGTTTCGAGAATGAGCAGTTCTTC.

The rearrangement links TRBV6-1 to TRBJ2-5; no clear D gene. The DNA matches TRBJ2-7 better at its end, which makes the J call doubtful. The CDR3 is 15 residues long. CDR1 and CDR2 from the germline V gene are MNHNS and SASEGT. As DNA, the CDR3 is TGTGCCAGCAACCGACTGACGTCCGACTCCTACGAGCAGTACTTC. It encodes CASNRLTSDSYEQYF.

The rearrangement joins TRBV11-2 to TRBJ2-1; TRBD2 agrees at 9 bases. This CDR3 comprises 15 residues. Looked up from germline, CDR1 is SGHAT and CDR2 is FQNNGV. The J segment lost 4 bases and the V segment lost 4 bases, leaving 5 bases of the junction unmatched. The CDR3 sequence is CASSSGTSSYNEQFF. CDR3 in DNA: TGTGCCAGCAGCTCCGGGACTAGCAGTTACAATGAGCAGTTCTTC. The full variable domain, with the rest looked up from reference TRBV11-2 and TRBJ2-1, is EAGVAQSPRYKIIEKRQSVAFWCNPISGHATLYWYQQILGQGPKLLIQFQNNGVVDDSQLPKDRFSAERLKGVDSTLKIQPAKLEDSAVYLCASSSGTSSYNEQFFGPGTRLTVL.